This TCR beta chain appears in the sequencing data of a study of blood T cell repertoires in COVID-19. Study context: Spain, Italy and the United States supplied samples that represented acute and convalescent COVID-19. PBMCs, B-cell-depleted T cells, or T cells provided the cDNA or gDNA that made up the material.

Germline V CDR1 and CDR2: SGHDN, FVKESK. CDR3 size: 17 residues. V shed 0 bases and J shed 7 bases, with 19 bases lying between them. In the original analysis: Scientists estimated how many nucleated cells there were by amplifying reference gene primers. TCRdb's table, derived via immunoSEQ multiplex PCR, lists solely in-frame clones and lacks some. The V and J calls and clone size were taken over from that table, and D and trimming were inferred from the DNA. The table includes a few hundred thousand clones, 80% detected once. The specimen sequenced was peripheral blood. This TCR was sampled from a human donor in a cohort sampled during active COVID-19. V and J are TRBV14 and TRBJ2-1, with D possibly matching TRBD2 (6 bases). The CDR3 spells CASSQELGTRWRNEQFF. The DNA of the CDR3 is TGTGCCAGCAGCCAAGAACTCGGGACTCGTTGGAGGAATGAGCAGTTCTTC.